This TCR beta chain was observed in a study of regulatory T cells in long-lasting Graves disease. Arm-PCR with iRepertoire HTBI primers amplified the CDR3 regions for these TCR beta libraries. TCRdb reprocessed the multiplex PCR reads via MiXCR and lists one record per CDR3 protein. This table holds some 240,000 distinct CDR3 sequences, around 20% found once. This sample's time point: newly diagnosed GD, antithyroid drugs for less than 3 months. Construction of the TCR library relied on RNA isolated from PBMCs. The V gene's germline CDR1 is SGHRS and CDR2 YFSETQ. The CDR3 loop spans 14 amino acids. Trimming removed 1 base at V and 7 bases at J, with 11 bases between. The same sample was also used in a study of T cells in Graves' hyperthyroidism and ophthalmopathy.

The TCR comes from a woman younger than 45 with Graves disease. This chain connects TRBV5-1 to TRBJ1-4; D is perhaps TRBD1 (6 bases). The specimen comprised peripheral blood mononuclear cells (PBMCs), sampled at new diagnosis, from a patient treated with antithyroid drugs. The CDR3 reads CASSLPGTSEKLFF. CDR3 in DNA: TGCGCCAGCAGCTTGCCCGGGACATCTGAAAAACTGTTTTTT.